The 20 T cell receptor beta chains listed next were all sequenced from one sample in a study of patients and donors after allogeneic stem cell transplantation. TCRdb used MiXCR to reprocess the RT-PCR reads, holding one entry per CDR3 protein. In the table there are about 40,000 distinct CDR3 sequences, 25% to 40% of which are singletons. Specimen: blood, either unsorted or a sorted T cell fraction (not recorded which). The receptors were gathered from a human donor who was either an allogeneic HSCT recipient or a stem cell or donor lymphocyte infusion donor (not recorded which). It is not recorded whose cells these are; they may come from a transplant donor.

In its sample, this clonotype was seen a few times. This chain uses TRBV20-1 with TRBJ1-1; D uncertain. Germline V gene sequence: CDR1 DFQATT, CDR2 SNEGSKA (reference sequence). With 0 bases removed from V and 2 bases from J, the gap between germline ends came to 13 bases. The CDR3 totals 15 residues. In DNA, the CDR3 is TGCAGTGCTAGAGATCCCCCGGGGAGAAACACTGAAGCTTTCTTT. Translating gives CSARDPPGRNTEAFF.

The chain uses TRBV10-3 and TRBJ2-7; 8 bases are a match to TRBD2. The CDR3 extends over 14 amino acids. V shed 5 bases and J 3 bases; nucleotides not matched to a gene: 6. The germline CDR1 and CDR2 sequences are ENHRY and SYGVKD. The CDR3 reads CAISFSGAFYEQYF. The CDR3 coding sequence is TGTGCCATCAGTTTTAGCGGGGCATTCTACGAGCAGTACTTC.

This clonotype showed up many times. The V gene is TRBV2, the J gene TRBJ1-6; no reliable D call. The CDR3 is 14 amino acids. Trimming pared 7 bases from V and 6 bases from J, leaving 13 bases between. Germline V gene sequence: CDR1 SNHLY, CDR2 FYNNEI. In DNA form, the CDR3 reads TGTGCCAGCACCCTTACCGGCAGTAATTCACCCCTCCACTTT. Translation gives CASTLTGSNSPLHF.

This chain links TRBV6-5 with TRBJ2-3, with D tentatively TRBD1 or TRBD2 (5 bases each). CDR3 length: 15 amino acids. CDR1 MNHEY and CDR2 SVGAGI come from the germline V gene. Trimming removed 7 bases at V and 6 bases at J, with 20 bases between. CDR3 sequence: CASTKGVLAGDTQYF. The CDR3 DNA is TGTGCCAGCACTAAAGGGGTGCTAGCAGGCGATACGCAGTATTTT.

The chain couples TRBV12-3 or TRBV12-4 to TRBJ1-2, with D possibly TRBD1 on 6 matching bases. Trimming left V 1 base short and J 4 bases short, with 10 bases between. The CDR3 has 14 amino acids. The CDR3 reads CASSLGQGFYGYTF. The CDR3 coding sequence is TGTGCCAGCAGTTTAGGTCAGGGGTTCTATGGCTACACCTTC.

This clonotype was observed at least ten times. The V call is TRBV20-1, the J call TRBJ1-2; tentatively, D is TRBD1 (6 bases). Deletions cut 5 bases from V and 7 bases from J, with 11 bases between. CDR3 length: 11 amino acids. Looked up from germline, CDR1 is DFQATT and CDR2 is SNEGSKA (reference sequence). CDR3 nucleotide sequence: TGCAGTGCTGTTACAGGGTTTGGCTACACCTTC. Translation: CSAVTGFGYTF.

This chain connects TRBV28 to TRBJ1-1; D is ambiguous. V lost 0 bases, J lost 1 base, and 6 bases lay in between. The CDR3 consists of 14 residues. CDR1 MDHEN and CDR2 SYDVKM come from the germline V gene. CDR3 sequence reads: CASSLWGGNTEAFF. DNA for the CDR3: TGTGCCAGCAGTTTATGGGGAGGGAACACTGAAGCTTTCTTT.

The chain has TRBV20-1 and TRBJ2-7; 8 bases agree with TRBD2. The germline V gene has CDR1 DFQATT and CDR2 SNEGSKA (reference sequence). V dropped 4 bases and J dropped 3; count of bases not matched to a gene: 5. The CDR3 loop spans 13 amino acids. The CDR3 loop is CSATGTRHYEQYF. CDR3 coding DNA: TGCAGTGCTACCGGGACTAGACACTACGAGCAGTACTTC.

This clonotype turned up a few times. The chain employs TRBV20-1 and TRBJ1-2; tentative D call: TRBD1 (5 bases). This CDR3 is 13 amino acids long. Between the trimmed V and J ends, which lost 3 bases and 4 bases, there was a span of 12 bases. CDR1 and CDR2 from the germline V gene are DFQATT and SNEGSKA (reference sequence). CDR3 coding DNA: TGCAGTGCTAGCCCGACAGTTAGCTATGGCTACACCTTC. Its translation is CSASPTVSYGYTF.

The genes are TRBV20-1 and TRBJ1-1; possible D gene TRBD1, 5 bases. The CDR3 loop spans 13 amino acids. The germline V and J ends were trimmed by 4 bases and 1 base, with 10 bases remaining between them. Germline assignment: CDR1 DFQATT and CDR2 SNEGSKA (reference sequence). The CDR3 loop is CSAIRQGNTEAFF. The DNA of the CDR3 is TGCAGTGCTATTAGGCAGGGGAACACTGAAGCTTTCTTT.

This clonotype was recorded a few times. The rearrangement joins TRBV12-3 or TRBV12-4 to TRBJ2-2; D gene unclear. The V and J ends lost 3 bases and 3 bases respectively, with 8 bases between them. This CDR3 is built from 14 residues. Written as DNA, the CDR3 is TGTGCCAGCAGTTTCGGACGGGACACCGGGGAGCTGTTTTTT. Translated: CASSFGRDTGELFF.

V usage is TRBV7-2 and J usage is TRBJ1-4; a possible D gene is TRBD1 (6 bases). The CDR3 is 13 residues long. CDR1 and CDR2 from the germline V gene are SGHTA and FQGNSA. V dropped 8 bases and J dropped 8 bases, with 15 bases sitting between them. The CDR3 DNA reads TGTGCCAGCTCTAGGGGGTTGGAGGAAAAACTGTTTTTT. Encoded protein: CASSRGLEEKLFF.

This clonotype was found many times. The V and J genes are TRBV11-2 and TRBJ1-6, with a possible D match to TRBD1 (6 bases). In germline, CDR1 is SGHAT, CDR2 FQNNGV. V gave up 0 bases and J gave up 5 bases, with 14 bases separating them. The CDR3 length is 17 residues. The CDR3 nucleotides are TGTGCCAGCAGCTTAGAGGACAGACTGGGCCATAATTCACCCCTCCACTTT. Translation: CASSLEDRLGHNSPLHF.

The V and J genes are TRBV4-3 and TRBJ2-1, with 7 bases identical to TRBD2. J was trimmed by 7 bases and V by 3 bases; bases with no gene match: 12. The CDR3 consists of 16 residues. Germline V gives CDR1 LGHNA, CDR2 YSLEER. In DNA, the CDR3 is TGCGCCAGCAGCCATTTAGGACGGAGCGGGACGAATGAGCAGTTCTTC. Protein: CASSHLGRSGTNEQFF.

This clonotype was detected many times. The chain couples TRBV6-6 to TRBJ1-5, with TRBD1 matching over 10 bases. The CDR3 covers 16 residues. The germline V gene encodes CDR1 MNHNY and CDR2 SVGAGI (reference sequence). V lost 4 bases to trimming and J lost 6 bases; unmatched junction nucleotides: 9. The CDR3 nucleotides read TGTGCCAGCAGTTTCCCAGACAGGGGGCGAGGTCAGCCCCAGCATTTT. As protein: CASSFPDRGRGQPQHF.

The V and J genes are TRBV6-2 or TRBV6-3 and TRBJ1-2; no reliable D call. Trimming cost V 8 bases and J 4 bases, with 23 bases left between them. There are 16 residues in the CDR3. Germline CDR1 reads MNHEY; CDR2 reads SVGEGT. CDR3 protein: CASGGLAISSTYGYTF. The CDR3, as DNA: TGTGCCAGCGGCGGATTGGCCATCTCATCGACCTATGGCTACACCTTC.

This sequence joins TRBV28 and TRBJ2-7, with no clear D. Trimming removed 5 bases at V and 2 bases at J, with 4 bases between. CDR1 and CDR2 from the germline V gene are MDHEN and SYDVKM. The CDR3 extends over 11 amino acids. As DNA, the CDR3 is TGTGCCAGCAGTGCCCCCTACGAGCAGTACTTC. Translating gives CASSAPYEQYF.

The chain links TRBV4-1 to TRBJ2-5; D remains unclear. The CDR3 contains 14 residues. Trimming pared 3 bases from V and 5 bases from J, leaving 13 bases between. From germline, CDR1 is MGHRA and CDR2 YSYEKL. CDR3 amino acids: CASSQPAIQETQYF. The CDR3 bases are TGCGCCAGCAGCCAGCCGGCTATTCAGGAGACCCAGTACTTC.

The rearrangement uses TRBV27 and TRBJ1-2, with D uncertain. V gave up 2 bases and J gave up 4 bases, with 20 bases separating them. CDR1 is MNHEY, CDR2 SMNVEV, per germline (reference sequence). The CDR3 has 17 residues. The CDR3 is CASSLVGFDPPRYGYTF. The CDR3 DNA reads TGTGCCAGCAGTTTAGTGGGTTTTGACCCCCCTCGCTATGGCTACACCTTC.

This clonotype has only one observation. The chain recombines TRBV7-3 with TRBJ2-3; D gene ambiguous. This CDR3 has 15 residues. Germline V gene lookup returns CDR1 SGHTA and CDR2 FQGTGA. V was shortened by 6 bases and J by 0 bases, with 13 bases between the two germline ends. As DNA, the CDR3 is TGTGCCAGCAGTGCCTTGGGATCTAGCACAGATACGCAGTATTTT. This sequence encodes CASSALGSSTDTQYF.